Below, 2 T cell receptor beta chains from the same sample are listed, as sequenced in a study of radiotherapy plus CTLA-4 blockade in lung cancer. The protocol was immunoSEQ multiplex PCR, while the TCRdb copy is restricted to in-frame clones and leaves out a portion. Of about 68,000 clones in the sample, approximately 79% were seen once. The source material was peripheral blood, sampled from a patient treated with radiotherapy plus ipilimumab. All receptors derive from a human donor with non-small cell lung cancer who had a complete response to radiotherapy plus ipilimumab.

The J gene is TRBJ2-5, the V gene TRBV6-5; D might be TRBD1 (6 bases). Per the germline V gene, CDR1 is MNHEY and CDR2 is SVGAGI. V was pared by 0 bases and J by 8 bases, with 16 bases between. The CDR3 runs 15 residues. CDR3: CASSYSTGTKTTQYF. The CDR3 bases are TGTGCCAGCAGTTACTCCACAGGGACCAAGACCACCCAGTACTTC.

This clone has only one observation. The CDR3 protein is CAWSVRGEGYTF. CDR3 sequence (DNA): TGTGCCTGGAGTGTACGTGGGGAGGGCTACACCTTC. The J gene is TRBJ1-2, the V gene TRBV30; D is ambiguous. Deletions cut 0 bases from V and 8 bases from J, with 10 bases between. In germline, CDR1 is GTSNPN, CDR2 SVGIG (reference sequence). CDR3 length: 12 residues.